These T cell receptor beta chains were read from a single sample in a study of vaccination and CD4 T cells after COVID-19. The antigens for these receptors are not known. Using its own MiXCR run on the PCR reads, TCRdb lists one record per CDR3 protein. The table lists under 25,000 distinct CDR3 sequences, nearly 55% of them singletons. Source material: CD4+ T cells from blood, cultured in vitro. The source of these receptors is a human donor who had recovered from COVID-19. The CDR3 runs from the conserved cysteine through the conserved F or W. The order of the fields is clone size, V gene, CDR3 length, CDR3 protein. Not every row has a clone size; where given, it reads once, few, many or a size class.

clone size: .
V gene: TRBV7-3
CDR3 length: 14
CDR3 protein: CASSGQGLNTEAFF

clone size: .
V gene: TRBV11-2
CDR3 length: 17
CDR3 protein: CASSLDLDRVGTGELFF

clone size: .
V gene: TRBV5-4
CDR3 length: 19
CDR3 protein: CASSTPSGRDRGGPDTQYF

clone size: .
V gene: TRBV19
CDR3 length: 12
CDR3 protein: CASNSLGTGYTF

clone size: .
V gene: TRBV20-1
CDR3 length: 16
CDR3 protein: CSAPGTGTATNEKLFF

clone size: .
V gene: TRBV11-2
CDR3 length: 14
CDR3 protein: CASSLGQGGGEQYF

clone size: .
V gene: TRBV5-4
CDR3 length: 15
CDR3 protein: CASSIPGHTQETQYF

clone size: .
V gene: TRBV7-2
CDR3 length: 15
CDR3 protein: CASSSPGLGMNEQFF

clone size: few
V gene: TRBV7-9
CDR3 length: 15
CDR3 protein: CASSLRRGRTGELFF

clone size: few
V gene: TRBV12-3/TRBV12-4
CDR3 length: 11
CDR3 protein: CASSRTDTQYF

clone size: once
V gene: TRBV27
CDR3 length: 16
CDR3 protein: CASSRGLGATNEKLFF

clone size: .
V gene: TRBV5-4
CDR3 length: 14
CDR3 protein: CASSRDRARETQYF

clone size: .
V gene: TRBV9
CDR3 length: 14
CDR3 protein: CASSGYGENAGYTF

clone size: once
V gene: TRBV20-1
CDR3 length: 16
CDR3 protein: CSARVVAGGREYEQFF

clone size: .
V gene: TRBV6-1
CDR3 length: 14
CDR3 protein: CASLGGLRTDTQYF

clone size: .
V gene: TRBV19
CDR3 length: 15
CDR3 protein: CATSRHRETHYEQYF

clone size: .
V gene: TRBV30
CDR3 length: 14
CDR3 protein: CAWKGLRNTDTQYF

clone size: few
V gene: TRBV28
CDR3 length: 18
CDR3 protein: CASSSSGQGSYSNQPQHF

clone size: few
V gene: TRBV27
CDR3 length: 14
CDR3 protein: CASSRTYSNQPQHF

clone size: few
V gene: TRBV27
CDR3 length: 12
CDR3 protein: CASSFNTGELFF

clone size: .
V gene: TRBV7-6
CDR3 length: 15
CDR3 protein: CASSLGTSRGYEQYF

clone size: .
V gene: TRBV11-2
CDR3 length: 14
CDR3 protein: CASRLAGGPDEQFF

clone size: medium-sized
V gene: TRBV7-2
CDR3 length: 14
CDR3 protein: CASSLVGRSTEAFF

clone size: .
V gene: TRBV27
CDR3 length: 14
CDR3 protein: CASSYKDRGETQYF

clone size: few
V gene: TRBV4-2
CDR3 length: 15
CDR3 protein: CASSQEQGGNQPQHF

clone size: .
V gene: TRBV7-9
CDR3 length: 14
CDR3 protein: CASSLSFSNQPQHF

clone size: .
V gene: TRBV18
CDR3 length: 13
CDR3 protein: CASSPLPEETQYF

clone size: .
V gene: TRBV6-1
CDR3 length: 13
CDR3 protein: CASKRMGQETQYF

clone size: few
V gene: TRBV19
CDR3 length: 15
CDR3 protein: CASSITRQGNQPQHF

clone size: .
V gene: TRBV14
CDR3 length: 14
CDR3 protein: CASSQDWRTGELFF

clone size: .
V gene: TRBV6-1
CDR3 length: 13
CDR3 protein: CASRDTMGGGQYF

clone size: .
V gene: TRBV27
CDR3 length: 14
CDR3 protein: CASSLGTGANVLTF

clone size: .
V gene: TRBV27
CDR3 length: 13
CDR3 protein: CASSGYSTDTQYF

clone size: .
V gene: TRBV6-2/TRBV6-3
CDR3 length: 14
CDR3 protein: CAIATSSGATEAFF

clone size: few
V gene: TRBV12-3/TRBV12-4
CDR3 length: 14
CDR3 protein: CASSLTSGLPQQYF

clone size: .
V gene: TRBV5-4
CDR3 length: 16
CDR3 protein: CASSSSGRVTYNEQFF

clone size: few
V gene: TRBV5-1
CDR3 length: 12
CDR3 protein: CASSLNNYEQYF